A single T cell receptor (beta chain) is shown here with its context. These data originate in a study of blood T cell repertoires in COVID-19. Across the study: The origin of the acute and convalescent COVID-19 samples was the United States, Italy and Spain. T cells, B-cell-depleted T cells, or PBMCs provided the cDNA or gDNA that served as material.

In the authors' methods: It was from reference gene primer amplification that nucleated cell counts were estimated. Sequenced by immunoSEQ multiplex PCR; TCRdb stores in-frame clones only, minus some. V, J and clone size are those of that table, while D and trimming were read from the DNA. Here the sample spans 150,000 to 180,000 clones, about 81% being singletons. Before being deemed recovered, Cohort 3 donors had two negative PCRs, clearance, or symptom resolution. Germline CDR1 and CDR2: SNHLY and FYNNEI. Deletions cut 7 bases from V and 6 bases from J, with 12 bases between. This CDR3 spans 12 amino acids.

This chain uses TRBV2 with TRBJ1-2, with D possibly being TRBD1 (5 bases). The sample was PBMCs or T cells enriched from blood (not recorded which). The clonotype originates from a middle-aged man who had recovered from COVID-19. Here the CDR3 DNA reads TGTGCCAGCACGGGGGGTAAGGATGGCTACACCTTC. Translation: CASTGGKDGYTF.